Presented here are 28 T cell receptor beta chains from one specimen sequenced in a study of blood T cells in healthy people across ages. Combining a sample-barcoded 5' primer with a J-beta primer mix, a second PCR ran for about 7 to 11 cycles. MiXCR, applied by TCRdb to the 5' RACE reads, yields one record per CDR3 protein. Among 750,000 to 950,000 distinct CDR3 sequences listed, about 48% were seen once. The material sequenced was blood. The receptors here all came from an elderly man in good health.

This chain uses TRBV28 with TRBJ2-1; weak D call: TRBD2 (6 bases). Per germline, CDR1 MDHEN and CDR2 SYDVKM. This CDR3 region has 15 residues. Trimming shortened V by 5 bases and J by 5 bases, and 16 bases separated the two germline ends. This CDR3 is CASSSSSGANNEQFF. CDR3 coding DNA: TGTGCCAGCAGTAGTAGTAGCGGAGCCAACAATGAGCAGTTCTTC.

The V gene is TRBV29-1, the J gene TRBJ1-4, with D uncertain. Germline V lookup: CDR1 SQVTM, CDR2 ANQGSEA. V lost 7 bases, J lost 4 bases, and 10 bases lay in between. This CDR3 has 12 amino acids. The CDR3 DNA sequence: TGCAGCGGAGGAATCAGTAATGAAAAACTGTTTTTT. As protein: CSGGISNEKLFF.

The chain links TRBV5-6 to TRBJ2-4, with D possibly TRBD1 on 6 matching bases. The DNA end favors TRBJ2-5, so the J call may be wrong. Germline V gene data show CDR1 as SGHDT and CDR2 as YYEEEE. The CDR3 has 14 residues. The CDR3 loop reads CASSLPRGFETQYF. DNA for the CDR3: TGTGCCAGCAGCTTACCCAGGGGTTTCGAGACCCAGTACTTC.

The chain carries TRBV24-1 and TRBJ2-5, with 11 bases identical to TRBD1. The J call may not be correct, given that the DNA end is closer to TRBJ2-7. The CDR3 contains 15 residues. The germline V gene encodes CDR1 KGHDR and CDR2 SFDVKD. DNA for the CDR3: TGTGCCACCAGTGATTCCGGACAGGGGGCTGACGAGCAGTACTTC. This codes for CATSDSGQGADEQYF.

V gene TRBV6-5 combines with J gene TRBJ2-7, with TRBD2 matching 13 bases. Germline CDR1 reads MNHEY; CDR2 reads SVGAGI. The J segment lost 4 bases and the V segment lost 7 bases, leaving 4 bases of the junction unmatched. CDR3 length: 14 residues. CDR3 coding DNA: TGTGCCAGCACTTCGGGACTAGCGGGGTACGAGCAGTACTTC. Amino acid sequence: CASTSGLAGYEQYF.

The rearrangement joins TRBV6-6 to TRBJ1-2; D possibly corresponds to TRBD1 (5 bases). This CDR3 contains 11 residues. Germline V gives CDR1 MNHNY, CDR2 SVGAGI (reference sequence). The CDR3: CATWGVEGYTF. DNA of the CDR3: TGTGCAACTTGGGGCGTCGAAGGCTACACCTTC.

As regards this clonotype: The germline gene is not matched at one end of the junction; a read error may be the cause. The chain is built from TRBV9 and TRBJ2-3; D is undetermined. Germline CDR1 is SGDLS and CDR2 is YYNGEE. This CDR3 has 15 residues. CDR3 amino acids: CASSVGATSTDTQYF. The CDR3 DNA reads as TGCGCCAGCAGCGTAGGAGCGACTAGCACAGATACGCAGTATTTT.

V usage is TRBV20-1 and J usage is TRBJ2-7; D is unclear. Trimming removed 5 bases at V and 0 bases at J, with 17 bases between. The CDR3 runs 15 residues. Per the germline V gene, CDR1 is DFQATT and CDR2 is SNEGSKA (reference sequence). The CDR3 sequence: CSAHSSRTSSYEQYF. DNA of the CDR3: TGCAGTGCTCACTCTAGTAGAACAAGCTCCTACGAGCAGTACTTC.

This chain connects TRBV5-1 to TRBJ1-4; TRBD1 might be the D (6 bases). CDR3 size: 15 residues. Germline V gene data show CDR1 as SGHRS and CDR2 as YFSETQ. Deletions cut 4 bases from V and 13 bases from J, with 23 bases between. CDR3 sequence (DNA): TGCGCCAGCAGCCACGGGACACTCCCCAATTTTGGACTGTTTTTT. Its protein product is CASSHGTLPNFGLFF.

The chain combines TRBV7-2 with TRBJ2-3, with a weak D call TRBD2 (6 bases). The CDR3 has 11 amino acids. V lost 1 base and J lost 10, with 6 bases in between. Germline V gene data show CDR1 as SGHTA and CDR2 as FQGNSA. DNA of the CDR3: TGTGCCAGCAGCTTAGGGAGGGCGCAGTATTTT. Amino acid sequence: CASSLGRAQYF.

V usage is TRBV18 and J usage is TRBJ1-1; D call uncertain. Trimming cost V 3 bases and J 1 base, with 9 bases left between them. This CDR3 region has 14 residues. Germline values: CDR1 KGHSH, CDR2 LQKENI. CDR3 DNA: TGTGCCAGCTCACCCCTCCAGGCGAACACTGAAGCTTTCTTT. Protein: CASSPLQANTEAFF.

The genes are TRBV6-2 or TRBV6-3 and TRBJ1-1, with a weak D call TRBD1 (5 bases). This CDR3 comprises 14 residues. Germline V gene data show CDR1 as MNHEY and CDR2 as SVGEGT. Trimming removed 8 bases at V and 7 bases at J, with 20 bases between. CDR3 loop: CASSLGTRWDEAFF. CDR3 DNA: TGTGCCAGCTCGCTGGGGACCCGTTGGGATGAAGCTTTCTTT.

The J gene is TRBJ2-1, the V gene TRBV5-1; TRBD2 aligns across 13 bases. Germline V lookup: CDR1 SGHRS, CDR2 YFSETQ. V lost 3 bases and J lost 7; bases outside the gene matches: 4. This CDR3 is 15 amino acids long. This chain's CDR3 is CASSWTSGSGNEQFF. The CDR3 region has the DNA TGCGCCAGCAGCTGGACTAGCGGGAGTGGTAATGAGCAGTTCTTC. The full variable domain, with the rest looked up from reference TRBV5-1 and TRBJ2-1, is KAGVTQTPRYLIKTRGQQVTLSCSPISGHRSVSWYQQTPGQGLQFLFEYFSETQRNKGNFPGRFSGRQFSNSRSEMNVSTLELGDSALYLCASSWTSGSGNEQFFGPGTRLTVL.

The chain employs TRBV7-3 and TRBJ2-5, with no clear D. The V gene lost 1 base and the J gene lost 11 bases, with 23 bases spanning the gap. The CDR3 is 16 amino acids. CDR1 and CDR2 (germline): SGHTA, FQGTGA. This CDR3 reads CASSLMGSRTYNEQYF. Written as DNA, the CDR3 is TGTGCCAGCAGCTTAATGGGTAGCAGGACCTACAATGAGCAGTACTTC.

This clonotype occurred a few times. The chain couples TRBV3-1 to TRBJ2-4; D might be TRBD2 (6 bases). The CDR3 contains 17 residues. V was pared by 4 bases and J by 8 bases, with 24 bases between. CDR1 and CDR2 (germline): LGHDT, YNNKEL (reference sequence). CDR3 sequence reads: CASSPFAGREFRDIQYF. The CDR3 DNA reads TGTGCCAGCAGCCCGTTTGCCGGACGGGAGTTTAGGGACATTCAGTACTTC. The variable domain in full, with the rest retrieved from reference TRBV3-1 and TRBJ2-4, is DTAVSQTPKYLVTQMGNDKSIKCEQNLGHDTMYWYKQDSKKFLKIMFSYNNKELIINETVPNRFSPKSPDKAHLNLHINSLELGDSAVYFCASSPFAGREFRDIQYFGAGTRLSVL.

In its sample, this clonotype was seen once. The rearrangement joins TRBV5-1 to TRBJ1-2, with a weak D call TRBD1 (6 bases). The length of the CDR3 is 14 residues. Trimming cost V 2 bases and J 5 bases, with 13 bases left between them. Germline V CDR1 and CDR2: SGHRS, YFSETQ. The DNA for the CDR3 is TGCGCCAGCAGCTTTGGACAGTCTTGGTATGGCTACACCTTC. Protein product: CASSFGQSWYGYTF.

The CDR3 region is CASSLVQGGTDTQYF. CDR3 sequence (DNA): TGCGCCAGCAGCTTGGTACAGGGTGGGACAGATACGCAGTATTTT. This chain joins TRBV5-1 and TRBJ2-3, with D possibly TRBD1 on 6 matching bases. This CDR3 has 15 residues. The germline V and J ends were trimmed by 0 bases and 3 bases, with 11 bases remaining between them. CDR1 is SGHRS and CDR2 is YFSETQ in the germline V gene.

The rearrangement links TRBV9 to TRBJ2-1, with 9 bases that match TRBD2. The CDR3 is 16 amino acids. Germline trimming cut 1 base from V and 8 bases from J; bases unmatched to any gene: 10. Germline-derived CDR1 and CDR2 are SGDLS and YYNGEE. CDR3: CASSVLSGSTPHEQFF. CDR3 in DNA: TGTGCCAGCAGCGTACTTAGCGGGAGTACCCCTCATGAGCAGTTCTTC.

CDR3 sequence reads: CASTTRTGFYGYTF. The CDR3 DNA follows: TGTGCCAGCACCACTCGGACAGGCTTTTATGGCTACACCTTC. The chain recombines TRBV7-9 with TRBJ1-2; 7 bases line up with TRBD1. The CDR3 spans 14 residues. The junction had 10 bases not matched to a gene; V was cut back by 7 bases and J by 5 bases. From germline, CDR1 is SEHNR and CDR2 FQNEAQ (reference sequence). The full variable domain, its missing parts supplied by reference TRBV7-9 and TRBJ1-2, is DTGVSQNPRHKITKRGQNVTFRCDPISEHNRLYWYRQTLGQGPEFLTYFQNEAQLEKSRLLSDRFSAERPKGSFSTLEIQRTEQGDSAMYLCASTTRTGFYGYTFGSGTRLTVV.

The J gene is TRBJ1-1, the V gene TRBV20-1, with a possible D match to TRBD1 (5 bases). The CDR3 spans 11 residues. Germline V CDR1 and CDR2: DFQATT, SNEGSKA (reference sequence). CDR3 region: CSAGVGTEAFF. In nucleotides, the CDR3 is TGCAGCGCGGGGGTCGGGACTGAAGCTTTCTTT.

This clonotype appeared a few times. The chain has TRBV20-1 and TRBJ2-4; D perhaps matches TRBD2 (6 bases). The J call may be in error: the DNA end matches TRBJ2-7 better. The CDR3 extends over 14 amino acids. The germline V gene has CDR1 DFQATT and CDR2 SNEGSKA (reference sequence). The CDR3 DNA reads TGCAGTGCTAGTGGGGAGACTAGTACGGTCGAGCAGTACTTC. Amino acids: CSASGETSTVEQYF.

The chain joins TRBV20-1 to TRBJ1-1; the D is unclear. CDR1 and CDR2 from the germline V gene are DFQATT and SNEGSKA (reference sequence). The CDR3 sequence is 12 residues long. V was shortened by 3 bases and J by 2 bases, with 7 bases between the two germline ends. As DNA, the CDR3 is TGCAGTGCTAGCCCGGAAAACACTGAAGCTTTCTTT. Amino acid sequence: CSASPENTEAFF.

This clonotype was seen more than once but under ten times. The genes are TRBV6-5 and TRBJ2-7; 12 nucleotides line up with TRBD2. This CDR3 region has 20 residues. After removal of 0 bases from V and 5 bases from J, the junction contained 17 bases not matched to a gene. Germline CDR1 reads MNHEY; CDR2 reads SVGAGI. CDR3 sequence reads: CASSYSDILLAGGLGNEQYF. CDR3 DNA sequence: TGTGCCAGCAGTTACTCGGACATATTACTAGCGGGAGGCTTGGGGAACGAGCAGTACTTC.

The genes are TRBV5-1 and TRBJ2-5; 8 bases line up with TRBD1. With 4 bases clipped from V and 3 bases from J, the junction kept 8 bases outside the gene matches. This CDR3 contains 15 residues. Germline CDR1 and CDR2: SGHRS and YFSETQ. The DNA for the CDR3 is TGCGCCAGCAGCCTGGGGGACAGGTTTGAAGAGACCCAGTACTTC. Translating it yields CASSLGDRFEETQYF.

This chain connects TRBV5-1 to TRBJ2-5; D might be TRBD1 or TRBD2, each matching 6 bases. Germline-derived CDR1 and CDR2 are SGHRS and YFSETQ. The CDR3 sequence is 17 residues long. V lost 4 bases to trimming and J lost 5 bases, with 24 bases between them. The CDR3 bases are TGCGCCAGCAGCCCTCTCCTGGGGCTAGCCGGGGGCGAGACCCAGTACTTC. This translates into CASSPLLGLAGGETQYF.

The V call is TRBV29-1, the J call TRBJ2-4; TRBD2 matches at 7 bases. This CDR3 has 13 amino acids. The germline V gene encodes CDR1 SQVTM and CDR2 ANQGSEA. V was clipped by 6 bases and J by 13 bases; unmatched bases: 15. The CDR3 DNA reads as TGCAGCGTGGCGGGGGTACCCTCCTACGCGCAGTACTTC. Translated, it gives CSVAGVPSYAQYF.

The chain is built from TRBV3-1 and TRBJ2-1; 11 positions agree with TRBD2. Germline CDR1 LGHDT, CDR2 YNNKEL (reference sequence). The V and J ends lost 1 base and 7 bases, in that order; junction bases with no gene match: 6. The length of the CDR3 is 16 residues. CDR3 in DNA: TGTGCCAGCAGCCAAGTCCTAGCGGGAGGCCGGAATGAGCAGTTCTTC. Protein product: CASSQVLAGGRNEQFF.

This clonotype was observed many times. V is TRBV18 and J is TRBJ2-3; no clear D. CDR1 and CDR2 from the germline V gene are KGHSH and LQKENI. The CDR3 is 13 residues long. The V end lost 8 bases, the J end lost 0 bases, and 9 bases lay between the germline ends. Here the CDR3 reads CASSPPSTDTQYF. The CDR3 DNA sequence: TGTGCCAGCAGCCCCCCGAGCACAGATACGCAGTATTTT.